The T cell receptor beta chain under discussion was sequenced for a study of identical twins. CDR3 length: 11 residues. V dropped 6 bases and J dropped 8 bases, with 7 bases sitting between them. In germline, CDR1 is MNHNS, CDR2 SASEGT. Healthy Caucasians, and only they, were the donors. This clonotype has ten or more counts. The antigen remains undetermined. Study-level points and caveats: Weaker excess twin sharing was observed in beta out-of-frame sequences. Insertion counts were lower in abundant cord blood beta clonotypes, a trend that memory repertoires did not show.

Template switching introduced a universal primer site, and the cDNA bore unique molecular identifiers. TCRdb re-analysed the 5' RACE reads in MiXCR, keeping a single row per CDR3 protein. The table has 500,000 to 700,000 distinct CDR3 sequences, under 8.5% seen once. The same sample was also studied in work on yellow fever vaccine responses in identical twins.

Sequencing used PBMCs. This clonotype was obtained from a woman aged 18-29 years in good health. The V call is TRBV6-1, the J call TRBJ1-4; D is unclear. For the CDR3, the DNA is TGTGCCAGCAGACTGGGGGAAAAACTGTTTTTT. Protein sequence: CASRLGEKLFF.